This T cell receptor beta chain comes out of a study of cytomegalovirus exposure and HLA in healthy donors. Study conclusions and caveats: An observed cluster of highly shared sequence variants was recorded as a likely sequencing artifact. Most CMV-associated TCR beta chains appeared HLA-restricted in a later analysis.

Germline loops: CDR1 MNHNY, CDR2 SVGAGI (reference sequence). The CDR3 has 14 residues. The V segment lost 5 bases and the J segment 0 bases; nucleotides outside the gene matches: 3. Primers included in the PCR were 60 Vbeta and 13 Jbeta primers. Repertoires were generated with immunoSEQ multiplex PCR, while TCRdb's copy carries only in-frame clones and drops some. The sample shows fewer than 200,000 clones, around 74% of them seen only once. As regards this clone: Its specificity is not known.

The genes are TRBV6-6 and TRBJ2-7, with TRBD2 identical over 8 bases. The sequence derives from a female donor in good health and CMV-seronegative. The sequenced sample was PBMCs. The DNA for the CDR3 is TGTGCCAGCAGTCTCAGCGGGGGCTCCTACGAGCAGTACTTC. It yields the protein CASSLSGGSYEQYF.